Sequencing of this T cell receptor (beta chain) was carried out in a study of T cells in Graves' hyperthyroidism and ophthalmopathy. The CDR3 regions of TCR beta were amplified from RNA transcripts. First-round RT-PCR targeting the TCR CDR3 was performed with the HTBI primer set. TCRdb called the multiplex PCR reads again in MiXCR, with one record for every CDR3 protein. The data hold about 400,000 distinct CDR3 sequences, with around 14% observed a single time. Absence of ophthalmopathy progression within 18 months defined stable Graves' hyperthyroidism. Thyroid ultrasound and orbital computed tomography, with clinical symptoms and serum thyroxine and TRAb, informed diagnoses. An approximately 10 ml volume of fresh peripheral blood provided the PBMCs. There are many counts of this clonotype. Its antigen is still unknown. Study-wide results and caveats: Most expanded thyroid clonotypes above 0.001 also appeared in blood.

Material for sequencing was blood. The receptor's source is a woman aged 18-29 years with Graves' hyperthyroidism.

CDR3 sequence (DNA): TGTGCCAGCAGCCCTTACCAGGGTGGAATTCGGGGTCAGCCCCAGCATTTT. Translated: CASSPYQGGIRGQPQHF. The genes are TRBV12-3 or TRBV12-4 and TRBJ1-5, with D tentatively TRBD1 (5 bases). This CDR3 comprises 17 residues. The ends were cut back, 6 bases at V and 6 bases at J, with 24 bases in the middle.